These 5 T cell receptor beta chains originate from one sample sequenced in a study of blood T cell repertoires in COVID-19. Profiled with immunoSEQ multiplex PCR; TCRdb holds only in-frame clones, not every one. The sample consists of around 230,000 clones, 86% of them appearing once. Sequencing was performed on peripheral blood. The receptors were gathered from a young man who had recovered from COVID-19.

The rearrangement links TRBV19 to TRBJ2-7, with D maybe TRBD2 (6 bases). Deletions cut 6 bases from V and 5 bases from J, with 23 bases between. Germline V gene lookup returns CDR1 LNHDA and CDR2 SQIVND (reference sequence). This CDR3 is built from 16 residues. The CDR3 nucleotides are TGTGCCAGTAGACAACCGGCTTCGGAGGGATTCGACGAGCAGTACTTC. Translating gives CASRQPASEGFDEQYF. Filled out from reference TRBV19 and TRBJ2-7, the complete variable domain reads DGGITQSPKYLFRKEGQNVTLSCEQNLNHDAMYWYRQDPGQGLRLIYYSQIVNDFQKGDIAEGYSVSREKKESFPLTVTSAQKNPTAFYLCASRQPASEGFDEQYFGPGTRLTVT.

The V gene is TRBV9, the J gene TRBJ1-6; no firm D call. Germline values: CDR1 SGDLS, CDR2 YYNGEE. Trimming took off 1 base at V and 7 bases at J, with 15 bases between the two ends. This CDR3 comprises 16 residues. CDR3 nucleotides: TGTGCCAGCAGCGTAAGTGAGTGGGCCTCAAATTCACCCCTCCACTTT. It codes for CASSVSEWASNSPLHF.

V usage is TRBV2 and J usage is TRBJ2-5; the D gene is possibly TRBD1 (5 bases). In germline, CDR1 is SNHLY, CDR2 FYNNEI. Between the trimmed V and J ends, which lost 8 bases and 4 bases, there was a span of 17 bases. The CDR3 is 14 residues long. The DNA of the CDR3 is TGTGCCAGCTTAGGGGCCCCCCTAGGAGAGACCCAGTACTTC. As protein: CASLGAPLGETQYF.

The V gene is TRBV13, the J gene TRBJ2-3; D unclear. CDR3 length: 14 amino acids. The ends were cut back, 1 base at V and 2 bases at J, with 7 bases in the middle. Germline V gives CDR1 PRHDT, CDR2 FYEKMQ (reference sequence). This CDR3 is CASSLEQATDTQYF. Written as DNA, the CDR3 is TGTGCCAGCAGCTTAGAGCAGGCCACAGATACGCAGTATTTT.

V and J are TRBV29-1 and TRBJ2-2; D is perhaps TRBD1 (6 bases). Germline-derived CDR1 and CDR2 are SQVTM and ANQGSEA. The V and J ends lost 2 bases and 4 bases respectively, with 8 bases between them. This CDR3 is 13 amino acids long. The chain's CDR3 is CSVETGSTGELFF. The CDR3 DNA reads TGCAGCGTTGAAACAGGGAGCACCGGGGAGCTGTTTTTT.